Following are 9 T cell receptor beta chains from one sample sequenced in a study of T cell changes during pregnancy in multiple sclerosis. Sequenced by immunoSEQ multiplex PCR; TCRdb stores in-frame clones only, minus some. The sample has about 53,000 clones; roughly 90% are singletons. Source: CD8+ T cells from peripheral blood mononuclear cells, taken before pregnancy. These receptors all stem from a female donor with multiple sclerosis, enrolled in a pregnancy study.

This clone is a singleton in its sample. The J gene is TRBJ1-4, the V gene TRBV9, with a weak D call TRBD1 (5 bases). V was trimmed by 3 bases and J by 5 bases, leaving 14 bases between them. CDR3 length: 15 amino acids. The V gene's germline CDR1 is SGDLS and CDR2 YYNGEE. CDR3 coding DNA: TGTGCCAGCAGCGATGCGGGGGGATCAAATGAAAAACTGTTTTTT. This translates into CASSDAGGSNEKLFF.

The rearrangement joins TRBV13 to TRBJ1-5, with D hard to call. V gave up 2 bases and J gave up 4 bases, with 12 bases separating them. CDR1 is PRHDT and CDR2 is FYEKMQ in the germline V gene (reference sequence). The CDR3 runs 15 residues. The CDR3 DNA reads TGTGCCAGCAGCTTATTCGGGGAGCGAAATCAGCCCCAGCATTTT. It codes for CASSLFGERNQPQHF.

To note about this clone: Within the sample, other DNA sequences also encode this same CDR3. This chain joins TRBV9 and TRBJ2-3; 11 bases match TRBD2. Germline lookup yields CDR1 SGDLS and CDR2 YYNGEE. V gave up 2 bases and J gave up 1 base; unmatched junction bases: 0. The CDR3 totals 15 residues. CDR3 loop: CASSVSGGGTDTQYF. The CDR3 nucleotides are TGTGCCAGCAGCGTTAGCGGGGGGGGCACAGATACGCAGTATTTT.

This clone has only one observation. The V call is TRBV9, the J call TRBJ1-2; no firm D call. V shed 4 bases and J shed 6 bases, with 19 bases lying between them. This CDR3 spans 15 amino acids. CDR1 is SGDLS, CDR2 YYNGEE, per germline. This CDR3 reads CASSSTSRLTDGYTF. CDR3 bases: TGTGCCAGCAGCTCGACCTCCAGGTTGACGGATGGCTACACCTTC.

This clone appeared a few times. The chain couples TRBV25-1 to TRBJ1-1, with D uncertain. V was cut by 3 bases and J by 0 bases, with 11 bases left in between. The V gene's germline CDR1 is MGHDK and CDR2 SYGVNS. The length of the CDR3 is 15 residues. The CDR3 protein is CASSESPTVNTEAFF. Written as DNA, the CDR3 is TGTGCCAGCAGTGAGTCGCCTACGGTGAACACTGAAGCTTTCTTT.

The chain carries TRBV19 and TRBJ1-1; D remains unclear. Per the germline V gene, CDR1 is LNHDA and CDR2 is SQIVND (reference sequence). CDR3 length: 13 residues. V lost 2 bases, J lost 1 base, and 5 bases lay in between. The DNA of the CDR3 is TGTGCCAGTAGTATAACTAGGAACACTGAAGCTTTCTTT. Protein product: CASSITRNTEAFF.

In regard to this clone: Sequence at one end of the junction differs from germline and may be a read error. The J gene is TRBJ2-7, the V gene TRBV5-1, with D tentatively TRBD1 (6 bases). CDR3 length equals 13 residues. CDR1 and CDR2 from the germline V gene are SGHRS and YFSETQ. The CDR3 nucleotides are TGCGCCAGCGCCATGGGCCAGGGGTACGCGCAGTACTTC. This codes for CASAMGQGYAQYF.

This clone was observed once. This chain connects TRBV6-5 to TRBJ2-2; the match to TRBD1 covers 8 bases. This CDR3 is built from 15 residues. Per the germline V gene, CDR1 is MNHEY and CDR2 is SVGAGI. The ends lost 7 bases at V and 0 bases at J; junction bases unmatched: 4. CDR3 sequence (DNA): TGTGCCAGCATGACAGGGGCACCGAACACCGGGGAGCTGTTTTTT. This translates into CASMTGAPNTGELFF.

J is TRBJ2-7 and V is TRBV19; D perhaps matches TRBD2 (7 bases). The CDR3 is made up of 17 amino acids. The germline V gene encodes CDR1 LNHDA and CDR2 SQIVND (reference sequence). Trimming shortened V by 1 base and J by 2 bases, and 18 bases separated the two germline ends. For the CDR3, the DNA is TGTGCCAGTAGTATAGGCCTAAAGGGGGGGCGAACCTACGAGCAGTACTTC. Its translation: CASSIGLKGGRTYEQYF.